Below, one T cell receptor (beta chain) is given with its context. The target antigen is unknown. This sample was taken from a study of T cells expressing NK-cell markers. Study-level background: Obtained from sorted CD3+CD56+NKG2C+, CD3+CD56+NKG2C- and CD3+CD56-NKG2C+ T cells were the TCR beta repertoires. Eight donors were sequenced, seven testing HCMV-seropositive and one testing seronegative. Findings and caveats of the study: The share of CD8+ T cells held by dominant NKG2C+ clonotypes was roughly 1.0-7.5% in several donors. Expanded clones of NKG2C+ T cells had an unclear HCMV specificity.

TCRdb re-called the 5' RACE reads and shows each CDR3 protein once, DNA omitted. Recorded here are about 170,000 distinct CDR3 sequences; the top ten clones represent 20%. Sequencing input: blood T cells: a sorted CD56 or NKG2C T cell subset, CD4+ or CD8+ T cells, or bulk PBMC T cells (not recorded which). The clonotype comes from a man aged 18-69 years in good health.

CDR3 in amino acids: CASRKTGDREQYF. The chain carries TRBV2 and TRBJ2-7; there is no DNA to check the TCRdb D call of TRBD1. There are 13 residues in the CDR3. Germline CDR1 and CDR2: SNHLY and FYNNEI.